One sample yielded the 5 T cell receptor beta chains listed below, sequenced in a study of shared clonotypes between healthy human individuals. Assay: immunoSEQ multiplex PCR; the TCRdb copy retains only in-frame clones and omits some. The sample lists 850,000 to 1,200,000 clones, approximately 70% occurring once. Sequenced: memory CD4+ T cells sorted from blood. The subset denotes: CD45RA-negative fraction. The receptors shown here come from a man in his late teens or twenties in good health.

The chain has TRBV18 and TRBJ2-1; D possibly corresponds to TRBD1 (6 bases). CDR1 KGHSH and CDR2 LQKENI come from the germline V gene. The CDR3 is made up of 14 amino acids. V was pared by 5 bases and J by 10 bases, with 18 bases between. The DNA of the CDR3 is TGTGCCAGCTCATCAAATCAGGGGCTTCAGGAGCAGTTCTTC. As protein: CASSSNQGLQEQFF.

This clone appeared a few times. V gene TRBV5-6 combines with J gene TRBJ2-7, with 10 bases aligning to TRBD2. There are 14 residues in the CDR3. Germline-derived CDR1 and CDR2 are SGHDT and YYEEEE. V lost 3 bases and J lost 0; bases outside the gene matches: 0. CDR3 in DNA: TGTGCCAGCAGCTCTAGCGGGAGCTCCTACGAGCAGTACTTC. It specifies CASSSSGSSYEQYF.

V is TRBV11-3 and J is TRBJ1-1, with 9 nucleotides matching TRBD1. From germline, CDR1 is SGHNT and CDR2 YENEEA. V dropped 5 bases and J dropped 7; count of bases not matched to a gene: 5. The CDR3 runs to 13 residues. CDR3 residues: CASSPGQGNEAFF. For the CDR3, the DNA is TGTGCCAGCAGCCCGGGACAGGGAAATGAAGCTTTCTTT.

The rearrangement uses TRBV29-1 and TRBJ2-7; 10 bases are a match to TRBD1. The germline V gene has CDR1 SQVTM and CDR2 ANQGSEA. V was clipped by 4 bases and J by 1 base; unmatched bases: 4. CDR3 length: 14 amino acids. The CDR3 loop reads CSVAGDRGSYEQYF. Written as DNA, the CDR3 is TGCAGCGTTGCGGGGGACAGGGGTTCCTACGAGCAGTACTTC.

The chain combines TRBV27 with TRBJ2-4, with D possibly being TRBD1 or TRBD2 (5 bases each). CDR3 size: 13 residues. V gave up 6 bases and J gave up 7 bases, with 13 bases separating them. Looked up from germline, CDR1 is MNHEY and CDR2 is SMNVEV (reference sequence). In nucleotides, the CDR3 is TGTGCCAGCAGGGTGCAGGGCGGGAACATTCAGTACTTC. Translation: CASRVQGGNIQYF.